This T cell receptor beta chain was sequenced for a study of graft-versus-host responses after intestinal transplantation. Overall study: The recipients all started with anti-thymocyte globulin induction and then took tacrolimus and steroids for around 3 years. Findings and limits, study-wide: Allografts from individuals with graft-donor T cell macrochimerism displayed high graft-versus-host to host-versus-graft clonal ratios.

Clones were sequenced by immunoSEQ multiplex PCR, and TCRdb holds only the in-frame ones, with some missing. The data contain fewer than 150,000 clones, over 85% of them singletons. Regarding this clone: Its antigen is still unknown.

CDR3 length: 13 residues. Trimming removed 7 bases from V and 4 bases from J, with 16 bases in between. Germline V gives CDR1 SQVTM, CDR2 ANQGSEA. The specimen comprised unstimulated CD4+ T cells sorted from spleen or lymph node cells, sampled before intestinal transplant. The TCR was taken from a human donor who received an intestinal transplant. The chain links TRBV29-1 to TRBJ2-5; no reliable D call. The DNA of the CDR3 is TGCAGCGAGAGCGCTAGTATCGGAGAGACCCAGTACTTC. It specifies CSESASIGETQYF.